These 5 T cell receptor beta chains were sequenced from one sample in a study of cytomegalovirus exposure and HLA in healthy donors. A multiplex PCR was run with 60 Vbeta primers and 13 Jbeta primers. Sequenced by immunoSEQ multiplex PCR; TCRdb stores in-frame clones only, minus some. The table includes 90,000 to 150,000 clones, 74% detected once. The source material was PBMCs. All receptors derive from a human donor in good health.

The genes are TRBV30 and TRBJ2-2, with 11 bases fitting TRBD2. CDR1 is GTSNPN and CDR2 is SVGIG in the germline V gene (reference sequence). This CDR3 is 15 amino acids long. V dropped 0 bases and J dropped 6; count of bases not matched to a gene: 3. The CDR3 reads CAWSVLAGVAGELFF. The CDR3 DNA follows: TGTGCCTGGAGTGTACTAGCGGGAGTTGCCGGGGAGCTGTTTTTT.

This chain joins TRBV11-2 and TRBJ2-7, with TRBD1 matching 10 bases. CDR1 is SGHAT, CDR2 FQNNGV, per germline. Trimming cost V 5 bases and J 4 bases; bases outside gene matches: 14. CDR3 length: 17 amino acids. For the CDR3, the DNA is TGTGCCAGCAGCACCGGGACAGGGGTCTCTGGAAGATACGAGCAGTACTTC. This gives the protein CASSTGTGVSGRYEQYF.

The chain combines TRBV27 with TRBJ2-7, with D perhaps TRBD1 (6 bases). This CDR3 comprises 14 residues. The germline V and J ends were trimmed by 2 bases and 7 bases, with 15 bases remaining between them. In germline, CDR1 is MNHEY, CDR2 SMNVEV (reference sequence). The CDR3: CASSLETGSVEQYF. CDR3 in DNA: TGTGCCAGCAGTTTAGAGACAGGCTCGGTAGAGCAGTACTTC.

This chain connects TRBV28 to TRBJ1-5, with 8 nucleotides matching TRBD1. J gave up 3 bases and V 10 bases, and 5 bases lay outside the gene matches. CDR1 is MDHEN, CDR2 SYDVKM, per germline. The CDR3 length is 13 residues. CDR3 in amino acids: CATPGGPNQPQHF. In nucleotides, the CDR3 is TGTGCCACCCCAGGGGGCCCCAATCAGCCCCAGCATTTT.

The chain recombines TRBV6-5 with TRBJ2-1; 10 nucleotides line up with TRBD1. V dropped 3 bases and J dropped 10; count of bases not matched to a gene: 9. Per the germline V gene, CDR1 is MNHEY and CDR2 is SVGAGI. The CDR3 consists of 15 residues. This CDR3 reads CASSYGQGGVDEQFF. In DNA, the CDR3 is TGTGCCAGCAGTTATGGACAGGGGGGAGTGGACGAGCAGTTCTTC.